The clone carrying this TCR beta chain was recorded a few times. Antigen specificity is unknown. This entry is derived from a study of T cell responses to AZD1222 COVID-19 vaccine. V lost 5 bases, J lost 6 bases, and 14 bases lay in between. CDR1 is SGHTA and CDR2 is FQGNSA in the germline V gene. CDR3 length equals 14 residues. Using immunoSEQ multiplex PCR, the repertoire was profiled, and TCRdb retains in-frame clones only, with some absent. The table shows 90,000 to 130,000 clones, with 70% to 90% occurring only once. Points from the study as a whole: Repertoire sampling happened only post peak T cell response.

This sequence originates from an adult in good health. This chain joins TRBV7-2 and TRBJ2-1; D possibly corresponds to TRBD1 (5 bases). Sequences were derived from peripheral blood, sampled on day 0 of AZD1222 vaccination. The CDR3 loop is CASSPGQGFNEQFF. The CDR3 DNA is TGTGCCAGCAGCCCCGGCCAGGGTTTCAATGAGCAGTTCTTC.